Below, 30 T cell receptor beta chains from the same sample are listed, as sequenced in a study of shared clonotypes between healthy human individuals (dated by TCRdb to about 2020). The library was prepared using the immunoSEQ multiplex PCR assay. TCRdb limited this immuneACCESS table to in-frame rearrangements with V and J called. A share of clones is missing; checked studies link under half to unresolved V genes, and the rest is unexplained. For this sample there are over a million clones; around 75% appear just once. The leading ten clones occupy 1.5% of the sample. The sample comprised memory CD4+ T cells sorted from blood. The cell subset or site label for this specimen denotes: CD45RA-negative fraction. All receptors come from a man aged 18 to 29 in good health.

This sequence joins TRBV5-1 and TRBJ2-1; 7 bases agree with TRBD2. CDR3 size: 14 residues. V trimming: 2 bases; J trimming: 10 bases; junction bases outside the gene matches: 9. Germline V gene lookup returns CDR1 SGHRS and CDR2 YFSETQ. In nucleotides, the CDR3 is TGCGCCAGCAGCTTAAGGCTAGCGGAGTGGGAGCAGTTCTTC. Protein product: CASSLRLAEWEQFF.

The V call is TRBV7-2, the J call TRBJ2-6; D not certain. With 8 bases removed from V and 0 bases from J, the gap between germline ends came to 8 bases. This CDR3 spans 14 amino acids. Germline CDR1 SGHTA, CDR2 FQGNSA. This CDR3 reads CASLESSGANVLTF. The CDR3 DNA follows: TGTGCCAGCCTCGAGAGCTCTGGGGCCAACGTCCTGACTTTC.

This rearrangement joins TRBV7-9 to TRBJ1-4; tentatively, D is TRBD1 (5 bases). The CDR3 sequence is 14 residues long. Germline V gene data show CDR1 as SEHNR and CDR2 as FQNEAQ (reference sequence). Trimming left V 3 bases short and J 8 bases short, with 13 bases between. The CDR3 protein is CASSFGAVTEKLFF. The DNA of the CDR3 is TGTGCCAGCAGCTTCGGGGCAGTTACCGAAAAACTGTTTTTT.

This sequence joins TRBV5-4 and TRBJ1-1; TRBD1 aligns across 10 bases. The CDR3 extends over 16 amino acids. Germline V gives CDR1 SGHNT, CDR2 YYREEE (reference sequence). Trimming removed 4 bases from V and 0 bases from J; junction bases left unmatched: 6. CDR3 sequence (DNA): TGTGCCAGCAGCCTGGGGGGACAGGGGATGAACACTGAAGCTTTCTTT. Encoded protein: CASSLGGQGMNTEAFF.

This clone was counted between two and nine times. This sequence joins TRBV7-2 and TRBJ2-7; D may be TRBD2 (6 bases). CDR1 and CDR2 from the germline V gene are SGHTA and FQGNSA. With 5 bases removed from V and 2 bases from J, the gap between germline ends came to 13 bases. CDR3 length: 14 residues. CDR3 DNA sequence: TGTGCCAGCAGCCGGGAGCCAGGCCCCTACGAGCAGTACTTC. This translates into CASSREPGPYEQYF.

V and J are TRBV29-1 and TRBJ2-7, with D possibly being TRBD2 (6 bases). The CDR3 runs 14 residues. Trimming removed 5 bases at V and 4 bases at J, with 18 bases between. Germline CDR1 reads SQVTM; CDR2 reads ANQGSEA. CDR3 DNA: TGCAGCGTTTGTCATGGGGGGATAGGGTACGAGCAGTACTTC. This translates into CSVCHGGIGYEQYF.

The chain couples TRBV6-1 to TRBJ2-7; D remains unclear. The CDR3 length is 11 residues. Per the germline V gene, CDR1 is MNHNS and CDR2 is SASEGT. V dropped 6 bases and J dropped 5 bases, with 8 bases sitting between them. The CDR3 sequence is CASRTFDEQYF. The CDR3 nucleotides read TGTGCCAGCAGGACCTTTGACGAGCAGTACTTC.

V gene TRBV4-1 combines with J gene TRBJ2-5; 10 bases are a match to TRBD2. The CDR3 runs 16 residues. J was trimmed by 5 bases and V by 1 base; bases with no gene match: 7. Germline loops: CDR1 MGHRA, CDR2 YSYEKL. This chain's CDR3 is CASSQAANSGRETQYF. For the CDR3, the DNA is TGCGCCAGCAGCCAAGCAGCCAATAGCGGGAGGGAGACCCAGTACTTC.

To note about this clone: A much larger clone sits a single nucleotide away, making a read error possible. The CDR3 is CASSLHLTENTEAFF. The CDR3 DNA reads TGCGCCAGCAGCCTCCACTTGACAGAGAACACTGAAGCTTTCTTT. The chain joins TRBV5-1 to TRBJ1-1; perhaps TRBD1 as D (5 bases). With 4 bases removed from V and 1 base from J, the gap between germline ends came to 14 bases. Germline CDR1 reads SGHRS; CDR2 reads YFSETQ. The CDR3 has 15 residues.

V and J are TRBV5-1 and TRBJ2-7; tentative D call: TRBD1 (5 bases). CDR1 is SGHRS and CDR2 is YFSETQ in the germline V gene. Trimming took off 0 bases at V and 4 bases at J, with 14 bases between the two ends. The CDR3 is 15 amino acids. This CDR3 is CASSLGRQSDYEQYF. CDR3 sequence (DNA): TGCGCCAGCAGCTTGGGAAGACAGTCTGATTACGAGCAGTACTTC.

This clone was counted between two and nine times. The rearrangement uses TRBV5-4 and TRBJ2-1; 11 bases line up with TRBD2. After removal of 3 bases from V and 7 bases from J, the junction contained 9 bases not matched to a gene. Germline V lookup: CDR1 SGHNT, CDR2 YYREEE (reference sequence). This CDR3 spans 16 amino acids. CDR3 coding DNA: TGTGCCAGCAGCTCGTTTTTGGGGACTAGCGGAAATGAGCAGTTCTTC. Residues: CASSSFLGTSGNEQFF.

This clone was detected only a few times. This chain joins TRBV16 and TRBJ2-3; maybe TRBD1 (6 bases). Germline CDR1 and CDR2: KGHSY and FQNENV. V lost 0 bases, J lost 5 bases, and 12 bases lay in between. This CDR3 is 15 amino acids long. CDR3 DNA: TGTGCCAGCAGCCAATCGACAGGCCCTGGAGATACGCAGTATTTT. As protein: CASSQSTGPGDTQYF.

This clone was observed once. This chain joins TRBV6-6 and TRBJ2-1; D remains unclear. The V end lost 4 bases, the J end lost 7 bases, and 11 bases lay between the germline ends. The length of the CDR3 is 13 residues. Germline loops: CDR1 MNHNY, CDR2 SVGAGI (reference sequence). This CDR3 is CASSSEALNEQFF. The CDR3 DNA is TGTGCCAGCAGTTCGGAAGCGTTGAATGAGCAGTTCTTC.

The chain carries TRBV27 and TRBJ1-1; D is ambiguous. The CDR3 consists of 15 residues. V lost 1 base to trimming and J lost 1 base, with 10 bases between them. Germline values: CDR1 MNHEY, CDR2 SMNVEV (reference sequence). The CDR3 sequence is CASSLYGVSNTEAFF. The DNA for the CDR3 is TGTGCCAGCAGTTTATATGGGGTCTCGAACACTGAAGCTTTCTTT.

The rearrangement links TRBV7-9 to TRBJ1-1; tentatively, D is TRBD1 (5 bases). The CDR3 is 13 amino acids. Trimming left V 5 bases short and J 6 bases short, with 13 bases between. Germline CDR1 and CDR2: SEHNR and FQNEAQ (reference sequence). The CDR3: CASSRSLGAEAFF. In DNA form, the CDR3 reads TGTGCCAGCAGCCGCTCATTGGGGGCTGAAGCTTTCTTT.

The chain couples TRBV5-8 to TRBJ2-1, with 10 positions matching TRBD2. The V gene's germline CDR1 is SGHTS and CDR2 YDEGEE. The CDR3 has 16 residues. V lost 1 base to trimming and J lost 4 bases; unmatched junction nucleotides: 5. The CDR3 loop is CASSLYRTSGYNEQFF. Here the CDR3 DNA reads TGTGCCAGCAGCTTGTACCGGACTAGCGGATACAATGAGCAGTTCTTC. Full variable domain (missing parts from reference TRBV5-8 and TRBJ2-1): EAGVTQSPTHLIKTRGQQATLRCSPISGHTSVYWYQQALGLGLQFLLWYDEGEERNRGNFPPRFSGRQFPNYSSELNVNALELEDSALYLCASSLYRTSGYNEQFFGPGTRLTVL.

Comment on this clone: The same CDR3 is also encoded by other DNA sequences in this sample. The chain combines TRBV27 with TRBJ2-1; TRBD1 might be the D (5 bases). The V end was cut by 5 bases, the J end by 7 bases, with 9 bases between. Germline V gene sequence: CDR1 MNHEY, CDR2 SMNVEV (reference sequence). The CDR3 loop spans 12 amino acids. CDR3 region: CASSPQGNEQFF. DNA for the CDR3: TGTGCCAGCAGTCCCCAGGGTAATGAGCAGTTCTTC.

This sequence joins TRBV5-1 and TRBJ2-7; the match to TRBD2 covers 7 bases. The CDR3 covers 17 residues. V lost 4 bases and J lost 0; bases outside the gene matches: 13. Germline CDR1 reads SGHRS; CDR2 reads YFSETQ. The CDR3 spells CASSPSRSGASSYEQYF. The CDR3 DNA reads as TGCGCCAGCAGCCCCTCTCGGAGCGGGGCAAGCTCCTACGAGCAGTACTTC. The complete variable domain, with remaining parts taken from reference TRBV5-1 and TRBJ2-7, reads KAGVTQTPRYLIKTRGQQVTLSCSPISGHRSVSWYQQTPGQGLQFLFEYFSETQRNKGNFPGRFSGRQFSNSRSEMNVSTLELGDSALYLCASSPSRSGASSYEQYFGPGTRLTVT.

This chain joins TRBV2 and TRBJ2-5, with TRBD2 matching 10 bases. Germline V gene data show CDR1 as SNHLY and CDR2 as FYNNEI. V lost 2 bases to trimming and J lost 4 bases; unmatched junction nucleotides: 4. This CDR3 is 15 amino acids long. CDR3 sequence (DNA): TGTGCCAGCAGTGAACTAGCGGGAGAATCAGAGACCCAGTACTTC. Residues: CASSELAGESETQYF. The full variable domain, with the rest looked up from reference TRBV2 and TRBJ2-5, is EPEVTQTPSHQVTQMGQEVILRCVPISNHLYFYWYRQILGQKVEFLVSFYNNEISEKSEIFDDQFSVERPDGSNFTLKIRSTKLEDSAMYFCASSELAGESETQYFGPGTRLLVL.

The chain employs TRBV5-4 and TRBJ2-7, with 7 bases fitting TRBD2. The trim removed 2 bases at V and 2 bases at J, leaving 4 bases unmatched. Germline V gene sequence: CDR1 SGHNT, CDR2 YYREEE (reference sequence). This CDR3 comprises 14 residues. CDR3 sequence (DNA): TGTGCCAGCAGCTTTGACGCGGGAGCCTACGAGCAGTACTTC. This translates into CASSFDAGAYEQYF.

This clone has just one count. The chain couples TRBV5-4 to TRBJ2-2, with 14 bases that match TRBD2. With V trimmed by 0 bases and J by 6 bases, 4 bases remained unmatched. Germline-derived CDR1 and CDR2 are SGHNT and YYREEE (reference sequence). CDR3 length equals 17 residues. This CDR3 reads CASSLARLAGGAGELFF. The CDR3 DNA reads TGTGCCAGCAGCTTGGCACGACTAGCGGGAGGGGCCGGGGAGCTGTTTTTT.

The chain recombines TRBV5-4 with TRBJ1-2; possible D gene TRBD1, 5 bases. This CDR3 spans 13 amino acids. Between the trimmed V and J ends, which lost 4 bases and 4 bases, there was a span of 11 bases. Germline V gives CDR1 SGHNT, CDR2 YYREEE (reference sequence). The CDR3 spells CASSSREGYGYTF. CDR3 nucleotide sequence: TGTGCCAGCAGCAGCAGGGAGGGCTATGGCTACACCTTC.

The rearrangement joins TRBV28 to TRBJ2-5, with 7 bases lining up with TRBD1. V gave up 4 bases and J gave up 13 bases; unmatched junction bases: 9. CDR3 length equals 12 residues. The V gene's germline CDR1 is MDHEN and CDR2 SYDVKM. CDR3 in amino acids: CASSSQDRDRYF. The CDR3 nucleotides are TGTGCCAGCAGTTCCCAAGACAGGGACCGGTACTTC.

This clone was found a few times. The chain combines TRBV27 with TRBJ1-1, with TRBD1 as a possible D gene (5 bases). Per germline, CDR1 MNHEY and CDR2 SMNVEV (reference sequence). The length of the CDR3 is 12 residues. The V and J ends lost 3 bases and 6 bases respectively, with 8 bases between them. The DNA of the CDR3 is TGTGCCAGCAGTTTCGAGGGGTCTGAAGCTTTCTTT. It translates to CASSFEGSEAFF.

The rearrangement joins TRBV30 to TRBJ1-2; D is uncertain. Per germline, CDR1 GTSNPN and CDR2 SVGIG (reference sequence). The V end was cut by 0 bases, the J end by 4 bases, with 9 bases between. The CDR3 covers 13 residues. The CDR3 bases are TGTGCCTGGAGTGTAACAGAAAGCTATGGCTACACCTTC. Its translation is CAWSVTESYGYTF.

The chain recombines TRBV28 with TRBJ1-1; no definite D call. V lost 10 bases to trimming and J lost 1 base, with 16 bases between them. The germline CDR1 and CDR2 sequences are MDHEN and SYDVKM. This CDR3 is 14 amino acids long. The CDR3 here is CAISSHSPNTEAFF. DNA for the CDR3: TGTGCCATTTCGAGCCACAGCCCGAACACTGAAGCTTTCTTT.

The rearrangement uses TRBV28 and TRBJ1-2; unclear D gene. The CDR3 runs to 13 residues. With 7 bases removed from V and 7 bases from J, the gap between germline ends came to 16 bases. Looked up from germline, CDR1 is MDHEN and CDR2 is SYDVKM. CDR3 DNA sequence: TGTGCCAGCACCGACGGGCTTATCGGTGGCTACACCTTC. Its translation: CASTDGLIGGYTF.

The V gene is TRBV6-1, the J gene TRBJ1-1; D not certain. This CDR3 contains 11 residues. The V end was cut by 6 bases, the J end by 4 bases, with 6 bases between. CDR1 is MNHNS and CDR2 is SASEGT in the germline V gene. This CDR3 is CASSQFTEAFF. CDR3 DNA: TGTGCCAGCAGCCAGTTCACTGAAGCTTTCTTT.

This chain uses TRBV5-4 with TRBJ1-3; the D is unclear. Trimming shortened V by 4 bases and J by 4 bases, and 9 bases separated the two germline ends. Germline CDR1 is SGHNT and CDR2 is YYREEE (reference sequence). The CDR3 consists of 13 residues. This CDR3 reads CASSQAQGNTIYF. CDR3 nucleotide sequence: TGTGCCAGCAGCCAAGCACAGGGAAACACCATATATTTT.

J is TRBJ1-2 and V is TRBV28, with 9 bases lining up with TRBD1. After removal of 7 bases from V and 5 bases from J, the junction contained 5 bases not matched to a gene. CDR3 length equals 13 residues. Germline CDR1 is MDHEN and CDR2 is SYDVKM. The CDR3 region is CASTLDRGYGYTF. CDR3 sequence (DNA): TGTGCCAGCACCTTGGACAGGGGATATGGCTACACCTTC.